This T cell receptor (beta chain) was sequenced for a study of vaccination and CD4 T cells after COVID-19. The treatment here: 10-day PBMC culture with coronavirus spike peptide pools or control peptides (ViraFEST assay). Germline values: CDR1 MDHEN, CDR2 SYDVKM. Trimming took 7 bases from V and 4 from J, leaving 10 bases between them. The CDR3 is made up of 12 amino acids. Cultured CD4+ T-cell DNA underwent Oncomine TCR Beta short-read sequencing. TCRdb reanalysed the PCR reads using MiXCR and keeps one entry per CDR3 protein. Altogether approximately 15,000 distinct CDR3 sequences are present, roughly 29% being singletons, with the ten largest covering approximately 22%. This clonotype was observed a handful of times. Its antigen is undetermined.

The chain combines TRBV28 with TRBJ1-1, with D possibly being TRBD1 (6 bases). Input material: cultured CD4+ T cells from blood. This TCR derives from a human donor with COVID-19. The CDR3 sequence is CASKQGSTEAFF. CDR3 in DNA: TGTGCCAGCAAACAGGGATCCACTGAAGCTTTCTTT.